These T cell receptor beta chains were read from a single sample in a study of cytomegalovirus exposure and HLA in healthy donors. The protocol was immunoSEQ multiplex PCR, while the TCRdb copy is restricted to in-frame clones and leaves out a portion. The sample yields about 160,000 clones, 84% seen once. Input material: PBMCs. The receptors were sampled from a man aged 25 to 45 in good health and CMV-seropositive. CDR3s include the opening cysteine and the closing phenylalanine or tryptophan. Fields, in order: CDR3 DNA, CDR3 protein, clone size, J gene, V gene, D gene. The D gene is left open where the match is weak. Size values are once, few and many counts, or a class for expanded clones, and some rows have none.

cdr3_nt: TGTGCCAGTAGTCCGGGACAGGGGGGTGAGCAGTACTTC
cdr3_aa: CASSPGQGGEQYF
clone_size: -
j_call: TRBJ2-7
v_call: TRBV19
d_call: TRBD1

cdr3_nt: TGTGCCAGCAGTTCGGTTGACTATGGCTACACCTTC
cdr3_aa: CASSSVDYGYTF
clone_size: -
j_call: TRBJ1-2
v_call: TRBV6-5
d_call: -

cdr3_nt: TGTGCCAGCAGTCAACCCTTAGGGGTTGCCTATGGCTACACCTTC
cdr3_aa: CASSQPLGVAYGYTF
clone_size: -
j_call: TRBJ1-2
v_call: TRBV28
d_call: -

cdr3_nt: TGCGCCAGCAGCTTGGAACACCCACCCACAGATACGCAGTATTTT
cdr3_aa: CASSLEHPPTDTQYF
clone_size: once
j_call: TRBJ2-3
v_call: TRBV5-1
d_call: -

cdr3_nt: TGTGCCAGCAGCCCTCGGTACTATGATTCCGGGGAGCTGTTTTTT
cdr3_aa: CASSPRYYDSGELFF
clone_size: -
j_call: TRBJ2-2
v_call: TRBV5-5
d_call: -

cdr3_nt: TGTGCCAGTAGTAGACAGGGGGAGGTGAACACTGAAGCTTTCTTT
cdr3_aa: CASSRQGEVNTEAFF
clone_size: -
j_call: TRBJ1-1
v_call: TRBV19
d_call: TRBD1

cdr3_nt: TGTGCCTGGAGTTCCGGGACAGGGACCCACGAGCAGTACTTC
cdr3_aa: CAWSSGTGTHEQYF
clone_size: once
j_call: TRBJ2-7
v_call: TRBV30
d_call: TRBD1

cdr3_nt: TGTGCCACCTCCGGGGCGGGGAGGAACACTGAAGCTTTCTTT
cdr3_aa: CATSGAGRNTEAFF
clone_size: -
j_call: TRBJ1-1
v_call: TRBV27
d_call: -

cdr3_nt: TGTGCCAGTAGTATGGGCTGGAAGGGGCAGCCCCAGCATTTT
cdr3_aa: CASSMGWKGQPQHF
clone_size: -
j_call: TRBJ1-5
v_call: TRBV19
d_call: -

cdr3_nt: TGTGCCAGCAGCGTTAGCGGGGGGGCGGTTAGTGAGCAGTTCTTC
cdr3_aa: CASSVSGGAVSEQFF
clone_size: once
j_call: TRBJ2-1
v_call: TRBV7-2
d_call: TRBD2

cdr3_nt: TGTGCCAGCAGTGGGGACATGGGGAATAGCAATCAGCCCCAGCATTTT
cdr3_aa: CASSGDMGNSNQPQHF
clone_size: -
j_call: TRBJ1-5
v_call: TRBV2
d_call: -

cdr3_nt: TGTGCCAGCAGCCTACTTTGGGCTCAACCCAACTATGGCTACACCTTC
cdr3_aa: CASSLLWAQPNYGYTF
clone_size: -
j_call: TRBJ1-2
v_call: TRBV28
d_call: -

cdr3_nt: TGTGCCAGCACCCCAGCGGTTAGCACAGATACGCAGTATTTT
cdr3_aa: CASTPAVSTDTQYF
clone_size: -
j_call: TRBJ2-3
v_call: TRBV6-5
d_call: -

cdr3_nt: TGTGCCAGCTCACCACGAGCGGGAGAGACCCAGTACTTC
cdr3_aa: CASSPRAGETQYF
clone_size: -
j_call: TRBJ2-5
v_call: TRBV18
d_call: -

cdr3_nt: TGTGCCAGCAGCCAGAATATCGGGTCCTACGAGCAGTACTTC
cdr3_aa: CASSQNIGSYEQYF
clone_size: -
j_call: TRBJ2-7
v_call: TRBV7-3
d_call: -

cdr3_nt: TGTGCCAGCAGCTTGGGGACAGGCCCGACTAACTATGGCTACACCTTC
cdr3_aa: CASSLGTGPTNYGYTF
clone_size: -
j_call: TRBJ1-2
v_call: TRBV5-5
d_call: TRBD1

cdr3_nt: TGTGCCAGCAGCGTAGGGTCTAGCGGGATGCGGGATACGCAGTATTTT
cdr3_aa: CASSVGSSGMRDTQYF
clone_size: -
j_call: TRBJ2-3
v_call: TRBV9
d_call: TRBD2

cdr3_nt: TGTGCCAGCAGTCCATGGGCATACAATGAGCAGTTCTTC
cdr3_aa: CASSPWAYNEQFF
clone_size: few
j_call: TRBJ2-1
v_call: TRBV9
d_call: -

cdr3_nt: TGTGCCAGCAGCTTGCCCGGGACTACGCAAGATACGCAGTATTTT
cdr3_aa: CASSLPGTTQDTQYF
clone_size: -
j_call: TRBJ2-3
v_call: TRBV11-2
d_call: TRBD2